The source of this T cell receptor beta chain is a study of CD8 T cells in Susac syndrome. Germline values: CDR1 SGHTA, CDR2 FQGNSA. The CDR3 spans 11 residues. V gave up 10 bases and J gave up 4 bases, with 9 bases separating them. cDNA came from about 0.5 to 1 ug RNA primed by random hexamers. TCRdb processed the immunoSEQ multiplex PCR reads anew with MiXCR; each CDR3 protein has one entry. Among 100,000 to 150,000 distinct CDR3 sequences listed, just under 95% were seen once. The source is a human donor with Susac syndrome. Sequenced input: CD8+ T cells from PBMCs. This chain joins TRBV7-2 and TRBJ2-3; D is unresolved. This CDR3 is CATRRPDTQYF. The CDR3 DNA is TGTGCCACCCGGCGGCCAGATACGCAGTATTTT.